The clone carrying this T cell receptor beta chain was seen repeatedly, ten times or more. This entry comes from a study of HIV-infected children after antiretroviral therapy interruption. The TCR library was built from RNA with a 3' RACE protocol and unique molecular identifiers. Each CDR3 protein gets one entry after TCRdb re-called the 3' RACE reads with MiXCR. The data hold 7,000 or so distinct CDR3 sequences, with 15% to 20% observed a single time. Indicated treatment: PENTA 11 planned treatment interruption arm or continuous ART arm. Germline CDR1 is KGHSH and CDR2 is LQKENI. Germline trimming cut 0 bases from V and 6 bases from J; bases unmatched to any gene: 21. CDR3 size: 20 residues.

The specimen comprised CD45RO+ CD8+ T cells from PBMCs, pooled from several time points, sampled from a donor given antiretroviral therapy, either interrupted or continuous. Subset in this sample: memory CD8+ CD45RO+ CD45RA- T cells. This TCR was recovered from a pool of human donors with HIV. The chain has TRBV18 and TRBJ2-3; TRBD2 matches 7 bases. In DNA form, the CDR3 reads TGTGCCAGCTCACCACCGGCACTATCCTATGCGGGGACTACATCGGATACGCAGTATTTT. This encodes CASSPPALSYAGTTSDTQYF.